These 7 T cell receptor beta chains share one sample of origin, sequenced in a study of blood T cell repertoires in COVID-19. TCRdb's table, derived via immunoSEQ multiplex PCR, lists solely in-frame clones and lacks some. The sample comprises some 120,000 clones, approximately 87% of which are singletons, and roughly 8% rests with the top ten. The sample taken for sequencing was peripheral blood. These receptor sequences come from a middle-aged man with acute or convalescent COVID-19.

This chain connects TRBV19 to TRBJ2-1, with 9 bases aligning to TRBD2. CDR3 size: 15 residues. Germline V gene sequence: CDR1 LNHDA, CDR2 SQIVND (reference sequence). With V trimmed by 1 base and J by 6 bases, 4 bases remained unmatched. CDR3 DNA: TGTGCCAGTAGTATAGTAAGCGGGAGGTTCAATGAGCAGTTCTTC. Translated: CASSIVSGRFNEQFF.

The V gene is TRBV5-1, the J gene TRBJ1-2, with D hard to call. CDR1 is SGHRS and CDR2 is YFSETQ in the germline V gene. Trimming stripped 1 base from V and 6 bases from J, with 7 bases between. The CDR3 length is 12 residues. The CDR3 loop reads CASSLTVDGYTF. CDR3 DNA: TGCGCCAGCAGCTTGACAGTGGATGGCTACACCTTC.

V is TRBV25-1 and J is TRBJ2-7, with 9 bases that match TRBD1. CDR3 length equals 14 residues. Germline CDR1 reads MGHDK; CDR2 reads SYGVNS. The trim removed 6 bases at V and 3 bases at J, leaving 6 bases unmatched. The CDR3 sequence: CASSVPGQGYEQYF. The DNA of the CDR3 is TGTGCCAGCAGCGTTCCGGGACAGGGCTACGAGCAGTACTTC.

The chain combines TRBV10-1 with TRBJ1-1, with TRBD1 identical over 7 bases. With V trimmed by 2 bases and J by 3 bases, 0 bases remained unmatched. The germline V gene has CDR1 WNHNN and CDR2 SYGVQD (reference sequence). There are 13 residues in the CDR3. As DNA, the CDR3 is TGCGCCAGCAGTGAGGACAGGGACACTGAAGCTTTCTTT. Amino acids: CASSEDRDTEAFF.

The CDR3 DNA follows: TGTGCCAGCAGCCCGTTGGGGGGGGAGGGCTACGAGCAGTACTTC. It yields the protein CASSPLGGEGYEQYF. The rearrangement uses TRBV6-5 and TRBJ2-7, with 7 bases lining up with TRBD2. This CDR3 contains 15 residues. Germline V gives CDR1 MNHEY, CDR2 SVGAGI. J was trimmed by 3 bases and V by 6 bases; bases with no gene match: 11.

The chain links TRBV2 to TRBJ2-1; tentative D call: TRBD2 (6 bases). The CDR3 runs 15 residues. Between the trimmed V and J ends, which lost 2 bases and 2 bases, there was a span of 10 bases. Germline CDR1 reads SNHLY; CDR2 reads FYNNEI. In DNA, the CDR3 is TGTGCCAGCAGTGAAACGGGAGTGGCCTACAATGAGCAGTTCTTC. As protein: CASSETGVAYNEQFF.

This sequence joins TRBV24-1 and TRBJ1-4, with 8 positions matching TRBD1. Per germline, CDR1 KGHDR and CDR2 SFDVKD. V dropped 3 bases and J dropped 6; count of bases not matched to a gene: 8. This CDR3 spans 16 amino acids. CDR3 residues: CATSDPGTGGDEKLFF. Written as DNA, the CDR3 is TGTGCCACCAGTGATCCTGGGACAGGTGGGGATGAAAAACTGTTTTTT.